Here is one T cell receptor (beta chain) with its context. The antigen is undetermined. The entry originates in a study of vaccination effects on CD4 cells after COVID-19. Study in general: Vaccine administered to participants consisted of two doses of either BNT162b2 or mRNA-1273.

Method: immunoSEQ multiplex PCR; TCRdb's copy keeps in-frame clones and lacks some. The profile covers roughly 76,000 clones, with roughly four fifths appearing a single time and more than 1.5% taken by the ten largest. V gave up 3 bases and J gave up 0 bases, with 3 bases separating them. Per germline, CDR1 KGHSH and CDR2 LQKENI. The CDR3 totals 14 residues. ViraFEST assay sequencing came after antigen-specific CD4+ T cells were expanded with viral peptide pools. Culture proceeded for nine to eleven days, and CD4+ T cells were then isolated. About 2 million PBMC were seeded per well and grown in the presence of 10 IU/ml IL-2 and 8.5 to 10 ug/ml peptides.

The material sequenced was CD4+ T cells from PBMCs cultured with HCoV-229E spike peptides, taken before COVID-19 vaccination. This clonotype was sampled from a human donor who received a COVID-19 vaccine. The genes are TRBV18 and TRBJ2-6; D is unclear. The CDR3 DNA follows: TGTGCCAGCTCACCTACCTCTGGGGCCAACGTCCTGACTTTC. Its protein is CASSPTSGANVLTF. Supplemented by reference TRBV18 and TRBJ2-6, the full variable domain reads NAGVMQNPRHLVRRRGQEARLRCSPMKGHSHVYWYRQLPEEGLKFMVYLQKENIIDESGMPKERFSAEFPKEGPSILRIQQVVRGDSAAYFCASSPTSGANVLTFGAGSRLTVL.